Listed below are T cell receptor beta chains from one sample, sequenced in a study of T cell responses to AZD1222 COVID-19 vaccine. Using immunoSEQ multiplex PCR, the repertoire was profiled, and TCRdb retains in-frame clones only, with some absent. The sample shows about 70,000 clones, roughly 86% of them seen only once. The sample was peripheral blood, taken on day 0 of MenACWY control vaccination. These receptors all stem from an adult in good health. The CDR3 runs from the conserved cysteine through the conserved F or W. The D gene is left open where the match is weak. A clone size is listed for some rows: how often the clone was seen (once, few, many), or a class if it is expanded.

.	TRBV4-1	.	TRBJ1-2	CASSQDAGVSGYTF	TGCGCCAGCAGCCAAGATGCTGGAGTTAGTGGCTACACCTTC
.	TRBV15	.	TRBJ2-2	CATSFVQKETGELFF	TGTGCCACCAGCTTTGTGCAGAAAGAAACCGGGGAGCTGTTTTTT
.	TRBV5-1	.	TRBJ2-7	CASSRTGTQAYEQYF	TGCGCCAGCAGCCGAACCGGGACACAGGCCTACGAGCAGTACTTC
.	TRBV29-1	.	TRBJ1-1	CSARGVMDTEAFF	TGCAGCGCGCGTGGGGTTATGGACACTGAAGCTTTCTTT
TRBD1	TRBV7-2	.	TRBJ1-6	CASSADRGMTSSPLHF	TGTGCCAGCAGCGCAGACAGGGGGATGACATCTTCACCCCTCCACTTT
.	TRBV3-1/TRBV3-2	.	TRBJ1-2	CASSQGGPAGYTF	TGTGCCAGCAGCCAAGGTGGACCTGCCGGCTACACCTTC
TRBD1	TRBV2	.	TRBJ2-1	CASKPGQGFNEQFF	TGTGCCAGCAAACCGGGACAGGGGTTCAATGAGCAGTTCTTC
TRBD1	TRBV5-1	once	TRBJ1-1	CASSFGRTGGFTEAFF	TGCGCCAGCAGTTTTGGTAGGACAGGGGGCTTCACTGAAGCTTTCTTT
.	TRBV5-4	.	TRBJ1-2	CASSSPPPGGYTF	TGTGCCAGCAGCTCCCCACCCCCTGGGGGCTACACCTTC
TRBD1	TRBV5-5	.	TRBJ2-5	CASSSPPTGAETQYF	TGTGCCAGCAGCTCCCCCCCGACAGGGGCCGAGACCCAGTACTTC
.	TRBV6-5	.	TRBJ1-1	CASSYTGDGGEAFF	TGTGCCAGCAGTTACACCGGGGACGGAGGTGAAGCTTTCTTT
TRBD1	TRBV6-5	.	TRBJ2-4	CASSLRTGGPNIQYF	TGTGCCAGCAGCCTAAGGACAGGGGGCCCGAACATTCAGTACTTC
.	TRBV5-6	.	TRBJ1-3	CASSLGPQGPGNTIYF	TGTGCCAGCAGCTTGGGGCCCCAGGGACCAGGAAACACCATATATTTT
.	TRBV2	.	TRBJ2-7	CASKLSSYEQYF	TGTGCCAGCAAACTGTCCTCCTACGAGCAGTACTTC
.	TRBV4-3	.	TRBJ1-3	CASSQTLSPGNTIYF	TGCGCCAGCAGCCAGACACTTTCCCCTGGAAACACCATATATTTT
.	TRBV2	.	TRBJ1-3	CATTWTAGNTIYF	TGTGCCACGACCTGGACAGCTGGAAACACCATATATTTT
.	TRBV6-5	.	TRBJ1-1	CASKKSDLNTEAFF	TGTGCCAGCAAGAAATCTGACCTGAACACTGAAGCTTTCTTT
TRBD1	TRBV11-3	.	TRBJ1-2	CASSSGGHGYTF	TGTGCCAGCAGCTCAGGGGGCCATGGCTACACCTTC
.	TRBV6-6	once	TRBJ1-5	CASSSPTALSQHF	TGTGCCAGCAGTTCCCCGACAGCTTTGTCCCAGCATTTT
TRBD2	TRBV4-2	.	TRBJ2-3	CASSDFRTSADTQYF	TGTGCCAGCAGCGATTTCCGGACTAGCGCAGATACGCAGTATTTT
.	TRBV7-3	few	TRBJ2-1	CASSFGLALYNEQFF	TGTGCCAGCAGCTTTGGGCTAGCGTTATACAATGAGCAGTTCTTC
.	TRBV5-1	.	TRBJ1-4	CASSLSGGREKLFF	TGCGCCAGCAGCTTGTCCGGGGGAAGGGAAAAACTGTTTTTT